These 14 T cell receptor beta chains came from one sample sequenced in a study of T cells in Graves' hyperthyroidism and ophthalmopathy. Regions amplified from RNA transcripts were the TCR beta CDR3 regions. During a first-round RT-PCR of the TCR CDR3, the HTBI primer set was used. TCRdb reanalysed the multiplex PCR reads using MiXCR and keeps one entry per CDR3 protein. The sample lists about 580,000 distinct CDR3 sequences, around 13% occurring once. Material: blood. Source of these receptors: a woman younger than 45 with Graves' hyperthyroidism that later progressed to Graves' ophthalmopathy.

This clonotype occurred many times. The V and J genes are TRBV5-6 and TRBJ1-2; no definite D call. V lost 6 bases and J lost 5, with 23 bases in between. Germline V gene sequence: CDR1 SGHDT, CDR2 YYEEEE. The CDR3 extends over 16 amino acids. CDR3 in DNA: TGTGCCAGCAACCAAATGATTCCCATGCCCCGTTATGGCTACACCTTC. Its protein product is CASNQMIPMPRYGYTF.

This clonotype was seen at least ten times. This chain uses TRBV27 with TRBJ2-1; tentative D call: TRBD2 (6 bases). Trimming pared 7 bases from V and 4 bases from J, leaving 14 bases between. The CDR3 sequence is 14 residues long. Germline CDR1 is MNHEY and CDR2 is SMNVEV (reference sequence). This chain's CDR3 is CASKEGETYNEQFF. CDR3 nucleotides: TGTGCCAGCAAGGAGGGAGAGACGTACAATGAGCAGTTCTTC.

In its sample, this clonotype was seen many times. The rearrangement uses TRBV10-3 and TRBJ1-2, with 9 bases identical to TRBD1. Trimming cost V 5 bases and J 7 bases; bases outside gene matches: 8. The CDR3 length is 14 residues. Germline lookup yields CDR1 ENHRY and CDR2 SYGVKD. This CDR3 reads CAISQPGQGSGYTF. The CDR3 bases are TGTGCCATCAGTCAACCTGGACAGGGGAGTGGCTACACCTTC.

This clonotype has ten or more counts. The chain couples TRBV6-2 or TRBV6-3 to TRBJ1-1; no clear D. Germline V gives CDR1 MNHEY, CDR2 SVGEGT. CDR3 size: 12 residues. Trimming removed 2 bases from V and 6 bases from J, with 7 bases in between. CDR3 in amino acids: CASSYGLAEAFF. Here the CDR3 DNA reads TGTGCCAGCAGTTACGGTCTAGCTGAAGCTTTCTTT.

This clonotype was detected many times. J is TRBJ1-1 and V is TRBV2, with D possibly being TRBD1 (6 bases). Trimming removed 11 bases from V and 2 bases from J, with 18 bases in between. This CDR3 region has 14 residues. Germline V CDR1 and CDR2: SNHLY, FYNNEI. The CDR3 loop reads CARGARGLNTEAFF. The CDR3 DNA follows: TGTGCCCGGGGGGCCAGAGGGCTCAACACTGAAGCTTTCTTT.

J is TRBJ2-1 and V is TRBV14; D unclear. CDR3 length: 13 residues. From germline, CDR1 is SGHDN and CDR2 FVKESK. V shed 4 bases and J shed 7 bases, with 11 bases lying between them. The CDR3 region is CASSLLRGNEQFF. CDR3 sequence (DNA): TGTGCCAGCAGCCTTCTCCGAGGTAATGAGCAGTTCTTC.

This clonotype was recorded at least ten times. V is TRBV12-5 and J is TRBJ2-1; D unresolved. V dropped 7 bases and J dropped 0 bases, with 19 bases sitting between them. In germline, CDR1 is LGHNT, CDR2 FRNRAP. The CDR3 covers 17 residues. CDR3 nucleotides: TGTGCTAGTGTTCCCGCATCCATCAGGAGCTCCTACAATGAGCAGTTCTTC. It encodes CASVPASIRSSYNEQFF.

On this clonotype itself: A much larger clone sits a single nucleotide away, making a read error possible. V and J are TRBV2 and TRBJ2-5; unclear D gene. Trimming cost V 10 bases and J 4 bases, with 19 bases left between them. The CDR3 is 14 residues long. Germline CDR1 SNHLY, CDR2 FYNNEI. CDR3 sequence reads: CATRAGVWGETQYF. CDR3 DNA: TGTGCCACCAGAGCTGGAGTTTGGGGAGAGACCCAGTACTTC.

The chain combines TRBV2 with TRBJ2-7; maybe TRBD1 (6 bases). V was shortened by 7 bases and J by 0 bases, with 13 bases between the two germline ends. This CDR3 region has 14 residues. Germline lookup yields CDR1 SNHLY and CDR2 FYNNEI. The CDR3 loop reads CASTGTTISYEQYF. The CDR3 DNA reads as TGTGCCAGCACCGGGACAACCATCTCCTACGAGCAGTACTTC. Variable domain in full (rest from reference TRBV2 and TRBJ2-7): EPEVTQTPSHQVTQMGQEVILRCVPISNHLYFYWYRQILGQKVEFLVSFYNNEISEKSEIFDDQFSVERPDGSNFTLKIRSTKLEDSAMYFCASTGTTISYEQYFGPGTRLTVT.

This clonotype was detected ten times or more. This rearrangement joins TRBV24-1 to TRBJ1-5; D gene unclear. The CDR3 consists of 12 residues. V lost 4 bases, J lost 3 bases, and 3 bases lay in between. The germline V gene encodes CDR1 KGHDR and CDR2 SFDVKD. Here the CDR3 reads CATSDTNQPQHF. The CDR3 bases are TGTGCCACCAGTGACACCAATCAGCCCCAGCATTTT.

In its sample, this clonotype was seen many times. This chain joins TRBV19 and TRBJ1-2; possible D gene TRBD1, 6 bases. Looked up from germline, CDR1 is LNHDA and CDR2 is SQIVND (reference sequence). CDR3 length: 14 amino acids. The germline V and J ends were trimmed by 3 bases and 3 bases, with 11 bases remaining between them. In DNA, the CDR3 is TGTGCCAGTAGTATCCCCGGGGGCGACTATGGCTACACCTTC. This sequence encodes CASSIPGGDYGYTF.

Concerning this clonotype: A read error may be the cause here, since a much bigger clone is one base away. The genes are TRBV27 and TRBJ2-7; D unclear. This CDR3 spans 13 amino acids. Germline V gives CDR1 MNHEY, CDR2 SMNVEV (reference sequence). In nucleotides, the CDR3 is TGTGCCAACAGTTTAAAGCTAGACTACGAGCAGTACTTC. Translated: CANSLKLDYEQYF.

This clonotype showed up many times. The gene calls are TRBV11-3 and TRBJ1-3; D gene uncertain. This CDR3 has 13 residues. Trimming cost V 1 base and J 7 bases, with 8 bases left between them. From germline, CDR1 is SGHNT and CDR2 YENEEA. CDR3: CASSLGTRNTIYF. The CDR3 DNA reads as TGTGCCAGCAGCTTAGGGACGCGGAACACCATATATTTT.

This clonotype was seen repeatedly, ten times or more. The V and J genes are TRBV6-1 and TRBJ2-7; no clear D. The CDR3 sequence is 15 residues long. Germline V lookup: CDR1 MNHNS, CDR2 SASEGT. Trimming removed 6 bases at V and 2 bases at J, with 17 bases between. This CDR3 reads CASSPDVGTTYEQYF. The CDR3 DNA sequence: TGTGCCAGCAGCCCGGACGTAGGTACCACCTACGAGCAGTACTTC.